This T cell receptor beta chain emerged from a study of shared clonotypes between healthy human individuals. Notes on the study in general: Rarefaction gave evidence that sorted-subset sequencing remained incomplete despite large depth.

On this clone itself: Its target is not known.

Assay: immunoSEQ multiplex PCR; the TCRdb copy retains only in-frame clones and omits some. The repertoire holds 2 million to 2.5 million clones, less than 95% seen once, with more than 0.35% in the top ten. Material for sequencing was naive CD4+ T cells from PBMCs. Subset reported: CD45RA+ positively selected. The receptor comes from a man younger than 35 in good health. Some clones in this sample may be carry-over from other donors' samples.

The CDR3 DNA reads TGTGCCAGCAGCAAAAGACAGGACGATGGGGAGCTGTTTTTT. Translating it yields CASSKRQDDGELFF. The chain couples TRBV9 to TRBJ2-2; perhaps TRBD1 as D (6 bases). Trimming removed 4 bases from V and 8 bases from J, with 15 bases in between. The V gene's germline CDR1 is SGDLS and CDR2 YYNGEE. This CDR3 has 14 residues.